Following are 13 T cell receptor beta chains from one sample sequenced in a study of vaccination effects on CD4 cells after COVID-19. TCRdb's copy holds only in-frame clones and misses some; the assay was immunoSEQ multiplex PCR. The sample holds 11,000 to 15,000 clones, around three quarters seen once. Which antigens these TCRs recognize remains unknown. CD4+ T cells specific for antigen were expanded with viral peptide pools by the ViraFEST assay before sequencing. Having been cultured for ten to eleven days, the cells underwent CD4+ T cell isolation. According to PCR results, the person was infected with SARS-CoV-2 between March and December 2020. Each participant was given two doses of one vaccine (BNT162b2 or mRNA-1273). This sample comprised CD4+ T cells from PBMCs cultured with HCoV-NL63 spike peptides, obtained after COVID-19 vaccination. The receptor source for this set is a human donor who had a prior SARS-CoV-2 infection.

V and J are TRBV14 and TRBJ1-2; D not resolved. This CDR3 is 13 amino acids long. The V gene lost 0 bases and the J gene lost 3 bases, with 5 bases spanning the gap. Germline-derived CDR1 and CDR2 are SGHDN and FVKESK. The CDR3 DNA reads as TGTGCCAGCAGCCAAGATAACCACTATGGCTACACCTTC. Translating gives CASSQDNHYGYTF.

The chain links TRBV18 to TRBJ1-2, with D possibly matching TRBD1 (6 bases). The germline V and J ends were trimmed by 3 bases and 7 bases, with 18 bases remaining between them. CDR3 length: 15 residues. In germline, CDR1 is KGHSH, CDR2 LQKENI. The CDR3 region is CASSPYSPGESGYTF. The CDR3 nucleotides read TGTGCCAGCTCACCTTACAGCCCAGGGGAATCTGGCTACACCTTC.

This clone has more than one count but fewer than ten. The rearrangement links TRBV11-2 to TRBJ1-1; D perhaps matches TRBD1 (6 bases). CDR3 length equals 14 residues. The V end was cut by 5 bases, the J end by 8 bases, with 18 bases between. Germline V gene sequence: CDR1 SGHAT, CDR2 FQNNGV. CDR3 loop: CASSVNRDFSEAFF. CDR3 bases: TGTGCCAGCAGCGTCAACAGGGATTTCTCCGAAGCTTTCTTT.

The chain links TRBV2 to TRBJ2-2; D is unclear. Germline V gene lookup returns CDR1 SNHLY and CDR2 FYNNEI. Trimming stripped 3 bases from V and 4 bases from J, with 12 bases between. CDR3 length equals 15 residues. As DNA, the CDR3 is TGTGCCAGCAGTGATGAAGGGCCGAGCACCGGGGAGCTGTTTTTT. Protein product: CASSDEGPSTGELFF.

This clone was seen a few times. The chain couples TRBV5-4 to TRBJ1-2; D is unclear. This CDR3 region has 13 residues. V lost 0 bases, J lost 7 bases, and 10 bases lay in between. Germline CDR1 and CDR2: SGHNT and YYREEE (reference sequence). The CDR3 nucleotides read TGTGCCAGCAGCTTGGTGGAGCTTCCTGGCTACACCTTC. Protein product: CASSLVELPGYTF.

The V gene is TRBV18, the J gene TRBJ1-2; 7 positions match TRBD1. Trimming cost V 4 bases and J 5 bases; bases outside gene matches: 10. The germline gives CDR1 KGHSH, CDR2 LQKENI. The CDR3 is 15 amino acids. The CDR3 here is CASSLQDRARYGYTF. The CDR3 bases are TGTGCCAGCTCACTGCAAGACAGGGCGAGATATGGCTACACCTTC.

The chain joins TRBV9 to TRBJ2-5, with 11 nucleotides matching TRBD2. There are 17 residues in the CDR3. Trimming cost V 0 bases and J 4 bases; bases outside gene matches: 8. Looked up from germline, CDR1 is SGDLS and CDR2 is YYNGEE. Written as DNA, the CDR3 is TGTGCCAGCAGCGTAGGCGATAGCGGGGGGGCCTCAGAGACCCAGTACTTC. Encoded protein: CASSVGDSGGASETQYF. The full variable domain, with the rest looked up from reference TRBV9 and TRBJ2-5, is DSGVTQTPKHLITATGQRVTLRCSPRSGDLSVYWYQQSLDQGLQFLIQYYNGEERAKGNILERFSAQQFPDLHSELNLSSLELGDSALYFCASSVGDSGGASETQYFGPGTRLLVL.

As regards this clone: The conserved phenylalanine or tryptophan is not found at the CDR3 terminus, so this likely reflects a read error. The DNA is omitted, as the CDR3 cannot be located on it reliably, and the CDR3 follows TCRdb's listing. The chain uses TRBV5-6 and TRBJ1-5; no check of the table's D call, TRBD1, against the DNA was made. Germline CDR1 is SGHDT and CDR2 is YYEEEE. The CDR3 is made up of 11 amino acids, end residues included. CDR3 region: CASSSGTGGPA.

CDR3 bases: TGTGCCAGCAGCTTGGATAGGCTGGGGCTGGCTTTCTTT. It specifies CASSLDRLGLAFF. The chain has TRBV5-5 and TRBJ1-1, with a tentative D call TRBD1 (5 bases). Trimming pared 0 bases from V and 11 bases from J, leaving 14 bases between. The CDR3 loop spans 13 amino acids. Germline CDR1 reads SGHKS; CDR2 reads YYEKEE (reference sequence).

The CDR3 DNA reads as TGTGCCAGCAGTCCGGGACAGGCGAACACTGAAGCTTTCTTT. Translated, it gives CASSPGQANTEAFF. The rearrangement joins TRBV3-1 (or the pseudogene TRBV3-2) to TRBJ1-1, with 8 positions matching TRBD1. After removal of 6 bases from V and 1 base from J, the junction contained 4 bases not matched to a gene. The CDR3 is 14 residues long. Germline V CDR1 and CDR2: LGHDT, YNNKEL (reference sequence).

This clone is termed medium-sized. This chain links TRBV6-6 with TRBJ1-2; tentatively, D is TRBD1 (6 bases). V was clipped by 3 bases and J by 7 bases, with 12 bases between them. This CDR3 contains 13 residues. Germline-derived CDR1 and CDR2 are MNHNY and SVGAGI (reference sequence). The CDR3 loop is CASSYWGGSGYTF. As DNA, the CDR3 is TGTGCCAGCAGTTATTGGGGGGGCTCTGGCTACACCTTC.

This chain joins TRBV5-1 and TRBJ1-2; TRBD1 is a possible D gene (5 bases). Trimming removed 4 bases at V and 8 bases at J, with 12 bases between. Per germline, CDR1 SGHRS and CDR2 YFSETQ. The CDR3 is made up of 12 amino acids. The CDR3 loop reads CASSPPGEGYTF. The DNA of the CDR3 is TGCGCCAGCAGCCCCCCGGGGGAAGGCTACACCTTC.

The genes are TRBV7-3 and TRBJ2-1; maybe TRBD2 (6 bases). The germline V gene has CDR1 SGHTA and CDR2 FQGTGA. The CDR3 spans 15 residues. The germline V and J ends were trimmed by 5 bases and 6 bases, with 17 bases remaining between them. CDR3 bases: TGTGCCAGCAGCCGACGGGACTCCCCACTCAATGAGCAGTTCTTC. Protein sequence: CASSRRDSPLNEQFF.